Following are 15 T cell receptor beta chains from one sample sequenced in a study of shared clonotypes between healthy human individuals. TCRdb's table, derived via immunoSEQ multiplex PCR, lists solely in-frame clones and lacks some. The table includes over a million clones, around 78% detected once. The specimen was memory CD4+ T cells from PBMCs. Subset: CD45RA-negative fraction. The receptors originated from a young man in good health. Some clones in this sample may be carry-over from other donors' samples.

This chain links TRBV19 with TRBJ1-1; D uncertain. The V end lost 10 bases, the J end lost 5 bases, and 20 bases lay between the germline ends. CDR1 is LNHDA and CDR2 is SQIVND in the germline V gene (reference sequence). The CDR3 spans 14 residues. This chain's CDR3 is CATSPQGRFTEAFF. In nucleotides, the CDR3 is TGTGCCACCTCGCCCCAAGGCCGGTTTACTGAAGCTTTCTTT.

The genes are TRBV11-2 and TRBJ2-7; tentatively, D is TRBD2 (5 bases). The CDR3 sequence is 13 residues long. Germline-derived CDR1 and CDR2 are SGHAT and FQNNGV. V dropped 1 base and J dropped 7 bases, with 11 bases sitting between them. DNA of the CDR3: TGTGCCAGCAGCTTAGGTTACCAGCGGGAGCAGTACTTC. Its protein product is CASSLGYQREQYF.

The chain joins TRBV18 to TRBJ1-4; 7 positions match TRBD1. CDR1 and CDR2 from the germline V gene are KGHSH and LQKENI. CDR3 size: 14 residues. With V trimmed by 8 bases and J by 8 bases, 11 bases remained unmatched. This chain's CDR3 is CASRQGQGGEKLFF. The CDR3 bases are TGTGCCAGCCGACAGGGCCAGGGAGGAGAAAAACTGTTTTTT.

This clone was picked up a small number of times. The V gene is TRBV9, the J gene TRBJ2-4, with D possibly being TRBD2 (5 bases). The CDR3 length is 15 residues. Germline V lookup: CDR1 SGDLS, CDR2 YYNGEE. V lost 0 bases, J lost 12 bases, and 19 bases lay in between. CDR3 sequence (DNA): TGTGCCAGCAGCGTAGTTGGTTCCCGGGGTTCTCCTCAGTACTTC. Its translation: CASSVVGSRGSPQYF.

Written as DNA, the CDR3 is TGTGCCAGCAGCCGCCCGGACCCCGGGGCTTTCTTT. Protein: CASSRPDPGAFF. V gene TRBV7-8 combines with J gene TRBJ1-1; D gene ambiguous. The CDR3 is made up of 12 amino acids. Germline lookup yields CDR1 SGHVS and CDR2 FQNEAQ. V was clipped by 5 bases and J by 11 bases, with 15 bases between them.

V and J are TRBV28 and TRBJ1-1, with D possibly being TRBD1 (5 bases). The CDR3 loop spans 12 amino acids. Germline V lookup: CDR1 MDHEN, CDR2 SYDVKM. Trimming removed 3 bases at V and 7 bases at J, with 9 bases between. The DNA of the CDR3 is TGTGCCAGCAGTTTGAATCAGGGTGAAGCTTTCTTT. Protein: CASSLNQGEAFF. The full variable domain, its missing parts supplied by reference TRBV28 and TRBJ1-1, is DVKVTQSSRYLVKRTGEKVFLECVQDMDHENMFWYRQDPGLGLRLIYFSYDVKMKEKGDIPEGYSVSREKKERFSLILESASTNQTSMYLCASSLNQGEAFFGQGTRLTVV.

The chain combines TRBV19 with TRBJ2-7, with D perhaps TRBD2 (6 bases). Trimming took 3 bases from V and 7 from J, leaving 19 bases between them. Per the germline V gene, CDR1 is LNHDA and CDR2 is SQIVND (reference sequence). The CDR3 has 15 amino acids. Here the CDR3 reads CASSIPRGNKPEQYF. The CDR3 DNA sequence: TGTGCCAGTAGTATTCCTCGGGGGAATAAGCCGGAGCAGTACTTC.

This chain uses TRBV10-1 with TRBJ2-3, with D perhaps being TRBD1 or TRBD2 (8 bases each). There are 16 residues in the CDR3. Germline V lookup: CDR1 WNHNN, CDR2 SYGVQD (reference sequence). With 8 bases removed from V and 2 bases from J, the gap between germline ends came to 20 bases. DNA of the CDR3: TGCGCCAGCTTTCGGGGGGGGACAGGCCACACAGATACGCAGTATTTT. Translating it yields CASFRGGTGHTDTQYF.

This clone showed up just a few times. CDR3 amino acids: CASSPRGLAGAGEQFF. The CDR3 DNA sequence: TGTGCCAGCAGTCCCCGGGGACTAGCGGGAGCGGGTGAGCAGTTCTTC. This chain joins TRBV6-4 and TRBJ2-1, with TRBD2 matching over 14 bases. After removal of 5 bases from V and 9 bases from J, the junction contained 9 bases not matched to a gene. Germline V lookup: CDR1 MRHNA, CDR2 SNTAGT. The CDR3 has 16 amino acids.

The V gene is TRBV5-8, the J gene TRBJ2-2; no firm D call. The length of the CDR3 is 16 residues. The V and J ends lost 1 base and 0 bases respectively, with 10 bases between them. CDR1 is SGHTS, CDR2 YDEGEE, per germline. CDR3 region: CASSLIVRTNTGELFF. As DNA, the CDR3 is TGTGCCAGCAGCTTGATCGTCAGGACGAACACCGGGGAGCTGTTTTTT.

The CDR3 sequence: CATLEGGYTF. As DNA, the CDR3 is TGTGCCACCCTTGAGGGTGGCTACACCTTC. V gene TRBV6-5 combines with J gene TRBJ1-2, with D unresolved. CDR1 and CDR2 from the germline V gene are MNHEY and SVGAGI. The CDR3 length is 10 residues. Trimming pared 10 bases from V and 7 bases from J, leaving 10 bases between.

This rearrangement joins TRBV28 to TRBJ1-2, with D unclear. CDR1 MDHEN and CDR2 SYDVKM come from the germline V gene. With 10 bases removed from V and 5 bases from J, the gap between germline ends came to 20 bases. This CDR3 region has 14 residues. The CDR3 region has the DNA TGTGCCATCAATTCAATTGGTCGGGGTTATGGCTACACCTTC. It is translated as CAINSIGRGYGYTF.

V gene TRBV6-5 combines with J gene TRBJ2-6; 7 bases are shared with TRBD1. V shed 6 bases, J shed 3 bases, and the junction held 8 bases outside the gene matches. In germline, CDR1 is MNHEY, CDR2 SVGAGI. The CDR3 is made up of 16 amino acids. The CDR3 DNA reads TGTGCCAGCAGCTACCTCAGGGGGAGTGGGGCCAACGTCCTGACTTTC. Its protein is CASSYLRGSGANVLTF.

Points on this clone: A far larger clone is off by one base, so a read error is likely. This chain uses TRBV4-2 with TRBJ1-5; no reliable D call. The CDR3 is made up of 15 amino acids. Germline assignment: CDR1 LGHNA and CDR2 YNFKEQ. V was shortened by 1 base and J by 2 bases, with 9 bases between the two germline ends. The CDR3 coding sequence is TGTGCCAGCAGCCAAGTCCCGCAGGGCAATCAGCCCCAGCATTTT. Translated, it gives CASSQVPQGNQPQHF.

V is TRBV27 and J is TRBJ1-2; D is unclear. The V gene's germline CDR1 is MNHEY and CDR2 SMNVEV (reference sequence). The CDR3 length is 13 residues. The V and J ends lost 0 bases and 8 bases respectively, with 10 bases between them. The CDR3 reads CASSLSGYEGYTF. Here the CDR3 DNA reads TGTGCCAGCAGTTTATCAGGGTATGAGGGCTACACCTTC.